This entry lists 13 T cell receptor gamma chains sequenced from one sample in a study of human gamma delta and Vdelta1 T cells. TCRdb re-called the PCR reads using CATT. The data show about 8,700 gamma-chain clones, 45% seen once. Antigens of these TCRs are unknown. Input material: Vdelta1 gamma-delta T cells from blood grown in culture (DOT cells). Receptors originate from a human donor in good health.

The sample holds a few counts of this clone. This sequence joins TRGV3 and TRGJP2. V was clipped by 0 bases and J by 6 bases; unmatched bases: 7. The CDR3 has 15 residues. Germline CDR1 is VTNTFY and CDR2 is YDVSTARD (reference sequence). This CDR3 reads CATWDRLPGDWIKTF. The CDR3 DNA reads as TGTGCCACCTGGGACAGGCTCCCCGGTGATTGGATCAAGACGTTT.

This clone is labeled as medium-sized. V gene TRGV2 combines with J gene TRGJ1 or TRGJ2. This CDR3 is built from 14 residues. Looked up from germline, CDR1 is EGSNGY and CDR2 is YDSYNSKV. With V trimmed by 0 bases and J by 0 bases, 2 bases remained unmatched. For the CDR3, the DNA is TGTGCCACCTGGGACGGGATGAATTATTATAAGAAACTCTTT. Residues: CATWDGMNYYKKLF.

Regarding this clone: Since a much larger clone is just one base distant, this may be a read error. V gene TRGV10 combines with J gene TRGJP1. TRGV10 is an open reading frame, and its role is uncertain. V was clipped by 8 bases and J by 1 base; unmatched bases: 2. This CDR3 has 13 residues. CDR3 in DNA: TGTGCTGCGTGGGTTACCACTGGTTGGTTCAAGATATTT. Translated, it gives CAAWVTTGWFKIF.

Comments on this clone: This may be a read error: a much more frequent sequence differs by one nucleotide. The same CDR3 is also encoded by other DNA sequences in this sample. V gene TRGV9 combines with J gene TRGJP2. The germline V gene encodes CDR1 GITISATS and CDR2 ISYDGTV (reference sequence). There are 13 residues in the CDR3. CDR3 DNA: TGTGCCTTGTGGGAGGCAATCGATTGGATCAAGACATTT. Amino acids: CALWEAIDWIKTF.

The table lists this clone with a few counts. J is TRGJ1 or TRGJ2 and V is TRGV4. Germline lookup yields CDR1 EGSTGY and CDR2 YDSYTSSV. With V trimmed by 3 bases and J by 9 bases, 8 bases remained unmatched. The CDR3 has 12 amino acids. The CDR3 region is CATWDTSPKKLF. Here the CDR3 DNA reads TGTGCCACCTGGGATACCTCGCCTAAGAAACTCTTT.

The chain joins TRGV5 to TRGJ1 or TRGJ2. The germline CDR1 and CDR2 sequences are VINAFY and YDVSNSKD. V lost 0 bases and J lost 6; bases outside the gene matches: 5. CDR3 length: 13 amino acids. CDR3 DNA sequence: TGTGCCACCTGGGACAGGCACCCTTATAAGAAACTCTTT. This translates into CATWDRHPYKKLF.

The rearrangement links TRGV4 to TRGJ1 or TRGJ2. The CDR3 runs 14 residues. J gave up 2 bases and V 0 bases, and 4 bases lay outside the gene matches. Germline V CDR1 and CDR2: EGSTGY, YDSYTSSV. This CDR3 is CATWDGLYYYKKLF. DNA of the CDR3: TGTGCCACCTGGGATGGGCTGTATTATTATAAGAAACTCTTT.

With respect to this clone: Other DNA sequences in the same sample also yield this CDR3. The chain couples TRGV2 to TRGJP1. Germline trimming cut 1 base from V and 4 bases from J; bases unmatched to any gene: 0. The germline V gene has CDR1 EGSNGY and CDR2 YDSYNSKV. The CDR3 sequence is 13 residues long. CDR3 coding DNA: TGTGCCACCTGGGACGGCACTGGTTGGTTCAAGATATTT. Translating it yields CATWDGTGWFKIF.

V gene TRGV8 combines with J gene TRGJP2. J gave up 11 bases and V 0 bases, and 6 bases lay outside the gene matches. The CDR3 runs 13 residues. Germline lookup yields CDR1 VENAVY and CDR2 YDSYNSRV. The chain's CDR3 is CATWDRLGWIKTF. The DNA for the CDR3 is TGTGCCACCTGGGATAGGCTAGGCTGGATCAAGACGTTT.

The V call is TRGV9, the J call TRGJ1 or TRGJ2. CDR3 length: 15 residues. The junction had 10 bases not matched to a gene; V was cut back by 0 bases and J by 5 bases. Germline V gives CDR1 GITISATS, CDR2 ISYDGTV (reference sequence). The CDR3 protein is CALWEVHPKHYKKLF. In DNA form, the CDR3 reads TGTGCCTTGTGGGAGGTGCACCCCAAGCATTATAAGAAACTCTTT.

This clone was seen a handful of times. The J gene is TRGJ1 or TRGJ2, the V gene TRGV8. The trim removed 3 bases at V and 2 bases at J, leaving 10 bases unmatched. The CDR3 spans 15 residues. CDR1 is VENAVY and CDR2 is YDSYNSRV in the germline V gene. The CDR3 region has the DNA TGTGCCACCTGGGATGGAATCGGATATTATTATAAGAAACTCTTT. This encodes CATWDGIGYYYKKLF.

V usage is TRGV10 and J usage is TRGJP1. TRGV10 is placed among ORFs of uncertain function. The CDR3 extends over 14 amino acids. Trimming at V came to 8 bases and at J to 4 bases, leaving 8 bases not matched to a gene. The CDR3 sequence is CAAWKDDTGWFKIF. The CDR3 coding sequence is TGTGCTGCGTGGAAAGATGACACTGGTTGGTTCAAGATATTT.

This rearrangement joins TRGV8 to TRGJP. Trimming took 4 bases from V and 4 from J; bases not matched to a gene: 4. From germline, CDR1 is VENAVY and CDR2 YDSYNSRV. There are 16 residues in the CDR3. The CDR3 DNA is TGTGCCACCTGGGAATTACAAGAGTTGGGCAAAAAAATCAAGGTATTT. It yields the protein CATWELQELGKKIKVF.